Following are 25 T cell receptor beta chains from one sample sequenced in a study of OX40 agonist ivuxolimab in advanced cancers. Libraries were prepared by immunoSEQ multiplex PCR; TCRdb keeps only in-frame clonotypes and omits some of them. This table holds roughly 45,000 clones, about 88% found once. Sequencing was performed on CD4+ or CD8+ T cells sorted from blood, taken in a trial of the OX40 agonist ivuxolimab. The receptors originated from an adult with an advanced solid tumor such as melanoma, head and neck, liver or kidney cancer.

The V and J genes are TRBV4-3 and TRBJ2-1; 10 positions agree with TRBD2. Germline trimming cut 3 bases from V and 4 bases from J; bases unmatched to any gene: 9. The CDR3 is 17 amino acids. In germline, CDR1 is LGHNA, CDR2 YSLEER. CDR3 coding DNA: TGCGCCAGCAGCCAGGGTCTAGCGGGAGCGAGTTACAATGAGCAGTTCTTC. Translated: CASSQGLAGASYNEQFF.

The CDR3 nucleotides are TGTGCCAGCAGTTCTAGCGGGGGGCGGAACATTCAGTACTTC. Translating it yields CASSSSGGRNIQYF. The J gene is TRBJ2-4, the V gene TRBV6-6, with TRBD2 matching 11 bases. The J segment lost 7 bases and the V segment lost 4 bases, leaving 3 bases of the junction unmatched. The CDR3 length is 14 residues. Looked up from germline, CDR1 is MNHNY and CDR2 is SVGAGI (reference sequence).

The rearrangement joins TRBV5-1 to TRBJ1-6; D is possibly TRBD1 (5 bases). This CDR3 region has 16 residues. The V end lost 0 bases, the J end lost 9 bases, and 16 bases lay between the germline ends. Germline CDR1 SGHRS, CDR2 YFSETQ. CDR3 region: CASSLAGPGMGSPLHF. The CDR3 DNA reads as TGCGCCAGCAGCTTGGCGGGGCCAGGGATGGGTTCACCCCTCCACTTT.

The rearrangement links TRBV5-4 to TRBJ2-5, with D unclear. The end of the DNA fits TRBJ2-7 better, so the J call may be wrong. The length of the CDR3 is 13 residues. The germline V gene has CDR1 SGHNT and CDR2 YYREEE (reference sequence). The CDR3 DNA reads as TGTGCCAGCAGCTTGAATAGTCGCTACGAGCAGTACTTC. Amino acids: CASSLNSRYEQYF.

The chain recombines TRBV9 with TRBJ1-3; a weak D match, TRBD1 (6 bases). Germline V lookup: CDR1 SGDLS, CDR2 YYNGEE. The CDR3 consists of 13 residues. With 4 bases removed from V and 4 bases from J, the gap between germline ends came to 9 bases. This CDR3 reads CASSIDRGNTIYF. The CDR3 DNA follows: TGTGCCAGCAGCATAGACAGGGGAAACACCATATATTTT.

The chain is built from TRBV10-2 and TRBJ2-2, with TRBD2 as a possible D gene (6 bases). Germline V lookup: CDR1 WSHSY, CDR2 SAAADI. This CDR3 is built from 14 residues. With 4 bases removed from V and 6 bases from J, the gap between germline ends came to 12 bases. Here the CDR3 reads CASSVAGSAGELFF. CDR3 sequence (DNA): TGCGCCAGCAGTGTGGCGGGGAGCGCCGGGGAGCTGTTTTTT.

The genes are TRBV5-8 and TRBJ1-4; no clear D gene. V lost 0 bases to trimming and J lost 4 bases, with 7 bases between them. There are 14 residues in the CDR3. CDR1 and CDR2 from the germline V gene are SGHTS and YDEGEE. DNA of the CDR3: TGTGCCAGCAGCTTGGGTCGGATTAATGAAAAACTGTTTTTT. Amino acid sequence: CASSLGRINEKLFF.

The genes are TRBV12-5 and TRBJ1-2; no clear D. This CDR3 region has 12 residues. V was clipped by 3 bases and J by 6 bases, with 8 bases between them. From germline, CDR1 is LGHNT and CDR2 FRNRAP. CDR3 nucleotides: TGTGCTAGTGGTTTACGGGTGGATGGCTACACCTTC. Its protein is CASGLRVDGYTF.

The DNA for the CDR3 is TGTGCCAGCAGTCCTATGGGCGGGTTAGATGCTTTCTTT. Its translation is CASSPMGGLDAFF. V usage is TRBV27 and J usage is TRBJ1-1; D ambiguous. Trimming removed 5 bases from V and 11 bases from J, with 18 bases in between. The CDR3 is 13 amino acids. Germline CDR1 reads MNHEY; CDR2 reads SMNVEV (reference sequence).

This sequence joins TRBV15 and TRBJ2-3; 8 bases match TRBD2. V lost 0 bases and J lost 2; bases outside the gene matches: 4. This CDR3 region has 16 residues. Germline CDR1 LNHNV, CDR2 YYDKDF (reference sequence). CDR3 amino acids: CATSRDGGLVTDTQYF. The CDR3 DNA is TGTGCCACCAGCAGAGATGGGGGACTAGTCACAGATACGCAGTATTTT.

The genes are TRBV5-1 and TRBJ2-5, with 13 positions matching TRBD2. Germline V gene data show CDR1 as SGHRS and CDR2 as YFSETQ. The V segment lost 0 bases and the J segment 4 bases; nucleotides outside the gene matches: 0. This CDR3 is 15 amino acids long. In nucleotides, the CDR3 is TGCGCCAGCAGCTTGGGACTAGCGGGAGGAGAGACCCAGTACTTC. Protein: CASSLGLAGGETQYF. The full variable domain, with the rest looked up from reference TRBV5-1 and TRBJ2-5, is KAGVTQTPRYLIKTRGQQVTLSCSPISGHRSVSWYQQTPGQGLQFLFEYFSETQRNKGNFPGRFSGRQFSNSRSEMNVSTLELGDSALYLCASSLGLAGGETQYFGPGTRLLVL.

The V call is TRBV4-1, the J call TRBJ2-3; TRBD2 matches at 10 bases. CDR1 and CDR2 from the germline V gene are MGHRA and YSYEKL. The CDR3 loop spans 17 amino acids. The V and J ends lost 4 bases and 0 bases, in that order; junction bases with no gene match: 7. The chain's CDR3 is CASSLSPSGGSTDTQYF. CDR3 in DNA: TGCGCCAGCAGCCTATCCCCTAGCGGGGGAAGCACAGATACGCAGTATTTT.

V and J are TRBV27 and TRBJ1-2; possibly TRBD1 for D (5 bases). V dropped 0 bases and J dropped 3 bases, with 8 bases sitting between them. Germline CDR1 reads MNHEY; CDR2 reads SMNVEV (reference sequence). The CDR3 has 14 amino acids. CDR3 nucleotides: TGTGCCAGCAGTTTATCCGGGGACTACTATGGCTACACCTTC. As protein: CASSLSGDYYGYTF.

Only one count was recorded for this clone. The chain carries TRBV30 and TRBJ2-2, with a weak D call TRBD2 (5 bases). This CDR3 has 15 amino acids. Trimming stripped 0 bases from V and 7 bases from J, with 15 bases between. Germline V gene data show CDR1 as GTSNPN and CDR2 as SVGIG (reference sequence). CDR3 sequence reads: CAWSVGEWGIGELFF. For the CDR3, the DNA is TGTGCCTGGAGTGTCGGGGAATGGGGTATCGGGGAGCTGTTTTTT.

The chain is built from TRBV4-1 and TRBJ2-7; 7 bases are a match to TRBD1. V gave up 5 bases and J gave up 2 bases; unmatched junction bases: 9. CDR3 length equals 15 residues. From germline, CDR1 is MGHRA and CDR2 YSYEKL. The CDR3 spells CASSAADRDTYEQYF. The CDR3 region has the DNA TGCGCCAGCAGCGCAGCCGACAGGGACACCTACGAGCAGTACTTC.

V usage is TRBV10-3 and J usage is TRBJ1-5; a weak D match, TRBD1 (5 bases). CDR1 ENHRY and CDR2 SYGVKD come from the germline V gene. This CDR3 comprises 14 residues. V was pared by 3 bases and J by 9 bases, with 15 bases between. CDR3 residues: CAISEDSAGGPQHF. The CDR3 coding sequence is TGTGCCATCAGTGAAGACAGCGCCGGAGGGCCCCAGCATTTT.

The genes are TRBV19 and TRBJ2-2; D is perhaps TRBD2 (5 bases). Germline-derived CDR1 and CDR2 are LNHDA and SQIVND (reference sequence). The CDR3 totals 14 residues. The ends were cut back, 3 bases at V and 2 bases at J, with 7 bases in the middle. The DNA of the CDR3 is TGTGCCAGTAGTATTGGACTCAACACCGGGGAGCTGTTTTTT. Translated, it gives CASSIGLNTGELFF.

CDR3 residues: CASSAIGQGTSYEQYF. The CDR3 nucleotides read TGTGCCAGCAGTGCCATCGGACAGGGAACTTCCTACGAGCAGTACTTC. This chain connects TRBV6-1 to TRBJ2-7; 8 bases are shared with TRBD1. Germline trimming cut 4 bases from V and 1 base from J; bases unmatched to any gene: 9. Looked up from germline, CDR1 is MNHNS and CDR2 is SASEGT. The CDR3 is made up of 16 amino acids.

The genes are TRBV30 and TRBJ2-1; 8 bases are shared with TRBD2. CDR3 size: 17 residues. The V segment lost 3 bases and the J segment 5 bases; nucleotides outside the gene matches: 15. The V gene's germline CDR1 is GTSNPN and CDR2 SVGIG (reference sequence). The CDR3 region has the DNA TGTGCCTGGAGAGGGGGGTCTAGCGGGCCTACTAACAATGAGCAGTTCTTC. Its protein is CAWRGGSSGPTNNEQFF.

This clone counts as medium-sized (0.01 to 0.1%). V and J are TRBV7-2 and TRBJ1-1; possible D gene TRBD1, 6 bases. CDR1 SGHTA and CDR2 FQGNSA come from the germline V gene. The length of the CDR3 is 14 residues. V gave up 7 bases and J gave up 1 base, with 13 bases separating them. CDR3 nucleotide sequence: TGTGCCAGCAACCCGGGACACCAGAACACTGAAGCTTTCTTT. Translation: CASNPGHQNTEAFF.

Concerning this clone: The junction departs from the called germline gene at one end, perhaps through a read error. V usage is TRBV11-2 and J usage is TRBJ2-1; D is possibly TRBD1 (5 bases). Germline lookup yields CDR1 SGHAT and CDR2 FQNNGV. The CDR3 extends over 13 amino acids. As DNA, the CDR3 is TGTGCCAGCAGCTTATCGGCGGACAAGGAGCAGTTCTTC. It specifies CASSLSADKEQFF.

This chain links TRBV6-5 with TRBJ1-5, with 9 positions matching TRBD1. J gave up 6 bases and V 0 bases, and 3 bases lay outside the gene matches. CDR1 and CDR2 (germline): MNHEY, SVGAGI. This CDR3 comprises 15 residues. CDR3 nucleotides: TGTGCCAGCAGTTACTCGATGGACAGGGGTCAGCCCCAGCATTTT. It codes for CASSYSMDRGQPQHF.

This clone turned up a few times. This chain links TRBV12-5 with TRBJ1-1; D gene unclear. The CDR3 totals 13 residues. V was cut by 5 bases and J by 0 bases, with 7 bases left in between. Per the germline V gene, CDR1 is LGHNT and CDR2 is FRNRAP. CDR3 in amino acids: CASGPDLNTEAFF. CDR3 DNA: TGTGCTAGTGGTCCGGACCTGAACACTGAAGCTTTCTTT.

The chain uses TRBV10-3 and TRBJ2-7, with D hard to call. The CDR3 spans 13 residues. V was clipped by 3 bases and J by 5 bases, with 11 bases between them. CDR1 and CDR2 from the germline V gene are ENHRY and SYGVKD. The CDR3 spells CAISDPKINEQYF. In DNA form, the CDR3 reads TGTGCCATCAGTGACCCGAAGATAAACGAGCAGTACTTC.

The chain employs TRBV7-2 and TRBJ2-5; tentatively, D is TRBD2 (6 bases). V was clipped by 5 bases and J by 5 bases, with 12 bases between them. Germline V gene sequence: CDR1 SGHTA, CDR2 FQGNSA. This CDR3 is built from 13 residues. CDR3 region: CASSIYSGETQYF. The CDR3 DNA sequence: TGTGCCAGCAGCATCTATAGCGGTGAGACCCAGTACTTC.